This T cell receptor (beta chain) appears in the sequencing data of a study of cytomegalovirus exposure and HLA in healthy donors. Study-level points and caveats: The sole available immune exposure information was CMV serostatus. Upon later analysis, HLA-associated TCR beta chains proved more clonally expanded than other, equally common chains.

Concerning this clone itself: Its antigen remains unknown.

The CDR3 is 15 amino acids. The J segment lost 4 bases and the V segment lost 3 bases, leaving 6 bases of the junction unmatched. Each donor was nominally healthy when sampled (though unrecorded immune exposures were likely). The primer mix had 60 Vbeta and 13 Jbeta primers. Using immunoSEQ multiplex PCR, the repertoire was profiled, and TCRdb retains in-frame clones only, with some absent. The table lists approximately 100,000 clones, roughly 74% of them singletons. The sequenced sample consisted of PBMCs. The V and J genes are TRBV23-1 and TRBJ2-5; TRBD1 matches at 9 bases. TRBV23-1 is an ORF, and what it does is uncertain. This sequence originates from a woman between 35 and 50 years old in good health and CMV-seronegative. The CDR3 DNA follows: TGCGCCAGCAGTCACCCGGACAGGGGATCAGAGACCCAGTACTTC. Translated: CASSHPDRGSETQYF.